The 27 T cell receptor beta chains reported below all come from one sample, sequenced in a study of blood T cell repertoires in COVID-19. Sequencing was performed with immunoSEQ multiplex PCR; in TCRdb, only in-frame clones are kept and a portion is missing. The top ten hold 4% to 6% of the sample, which has about 210,000 clones, approximately 90% seen once. Sequencing was performed on peripheral blood. The origin of the receptors is a woman in her thirties or forties with acute or convalescent COVID-19.

The V gene is TRBV7-9, the J gene TRBJ2-5; TRBD2 agrees at 11 bases. Trimming took 2 bases from V and 5 from J; bases not matched to a gene: 7. CDR1 and CDR2 from the germline V gene are SEHNR and FQNEAQ (reference sequence). The CDR3 has 16 residues. Here the CDR3 DNA reads TGTGCCAGCAGCTTATTTAGCGGGGGGGCCCGGGAGACCCAGTACTTC. Translated, it gives CASSLFSGGARETQYF.

The chain carries TRBV5-5 and TRBJ1-5, with unresolved D. V was pared by 0 bases and J by 5 bases, with 12 bases between. The CDR3 covers 15 residues. Looked up from germline, CDR1 is SGHKS and CDR2 is YYEKEE (reference sequence). The CDR3 DNA follows: TGTGCCAGCAGCTTGGCCACAGAAACCTATCAGCCCCAGCATTTT. Translating it yields CASSLATETYQPQHF.

This clone was observed once. The chain carries TRBV7-2 and TRBJ1-6; the match to TRBD1 covers 9 bases. CDR3 length: 14 residues. CDR1 is SGHTA and CDR2 is FQGNSA in the germline V gene. V shed 5 bases and J 8 bases; nucleotides not matched to a gene: 4. The CDR3 reads CASSPGQGYSPLHF. The CDR3 DNA sequence: TGTGCCAGCAGCCCGGGACAGGGCTATTCACCCCTCCACTTT. The whole variable domain, remainder taken from reference TRBV7-2 and TRBJ1-6, is GAGVSQSPSNKVTEKGKDVELRCDPISGHTALYWYRQSLGQGLEFLIYFQGNSAPDKSGLPSDRFSAERTGGSVSTLTIQRTQQEDSAVYLCASSPGQGYSPLHFGNGTRLTVT.

This clone came up a few times. The genes are TRBV25-1 and TRBJ1-6; TRBD1 matches 7 bases. With 8 bases clipped from V and 6 bases from J, the junction kept 7 bases outside the gene matches. This CDR3 region has 14 residues. CDR1 and CDR2 from the germline V gene are MGHDK and SYGVNS. In nucleotides, the CDR3 is TGTGCCAGCTCAAGGGACAGCTTTAATTCACCCCTCCACTTT. Translating it yields CASSRDSFNSPLHF.

This sequence joins TRBV29-1 and TRBJ2-1, with 7 bases aligning to TRBD1. Trimming removed 1 base from V and 4 bases from J; junction bases left unmatched: 4. From germline, CDR1 is SQVTM and CDR2 ANQGSEA. CDR3 length: 14 residues. The CDR3 DNA reads TGCAGCGTTGAAGGGGACAGAGATTACAATGAGCAGTTCTTC. Translating gives CSVEGDRDYNEQFF.

The gene calls are TRBV11-2 and TRBJ1-5; D ambiguous. V shed 0 bases and J shed 4 bases, with 7 bases lying between them. CDR3 length: 14 amino acids. Germline CDR1 and CDR2: SGHAT and FQNNGV. Here the CDR3 reads CASSLDTVNQPQHF. CDR3 DNA sequence: TGTGCCAGCAGCTTAGATACAGTTAATCAGCCCCAGCATTTT.

This chain connects TRBV30 to TRBJ1-1, with 8 bases that match TRBD1. The CDR3 contains 16 residues. Unmatched junction bases numbered 14, after V lost 2 bases and J lost 6 bases. Germline V lookup: CDR1 GTSNPN, CDR2 SVGIG (reference sequence). The CDR3 spells CAWSTVPGGPRAEAFF. The CDR3 coding sequence is TGTGCCTGGAGTACAGTCCCAGGGGGCCCTCGAGCTGAAGCTTTCTTT. The whole variable domain, remainder taken from reference TRBV30 and TRBJ1-1, is SQTIHQWPATLVQPVGSPLSLECTVEGTSNPNLYWYRQAAGRGLQLLFYSVGIGQISSEVPQNLSASRPQDRQFILSSKKLLLSDSGFYLCAWSTVPGGPRAEAFFGQGTRLTVV.

V gene TRBV3-1 (or the pseudogene TRBV3-2) combines with J gene TRBJ2-3; D perhaps matches TRBD2 (6 bases). Germline CDR1 LGHDT, CDR2 YNNKEL (reference sequence). The CDR3 covers 15 residues. Trimming shortened V by 4 bases and J by 3 bases, and 14 bases separated the two germline ends. The CDR3 bases are TGTGCCAGCAGCCCGCGGGGTGGGGTTACAGATACGCAGTATTTT. Its protein product is CASSPRGGVTDTQYF.

V is TRBV9 and J is TRBJ1-3; 7 bases match TRBD1. Germline V gives CDR1 SGDLS, CDR2 YYNGEE. The J segment lost 7 bases and the V segment lost 5 bases, leaving 6 bases of the junction unmatched. The CDR3 has 13 residues. The CDR3 protein is CASSPGGLNTIYF. The CDR3 region has the DNA TGTGCCAGCAGTCCAGGGGGGCTCAACACCATATATTTT. The whole variable domain, filled in from reference TRBV9 and TRBJ1-3, reads DSGVTQTPKHLITATGQRVTLRCSPRSGDLSVYWYQQSLDQGLQFLIQYYNGEERAKGNILERFSAQQFPDLHSELNLSSLELGDSALYFCASSPGGLNTIYFGEGSWLTVV.

This sequence joins TRBV7-3 and TRBJ2-1; 8 bases agree with TRBD2. Germline V gene data show CDR1 as SGHTA and CDR2 as FQGTGA. The junction had 8 bases not matched to a gene; V was cut back by 1 base and J by 9 bases. This CDR3 has 15 amino acids. CDR3 residues: CASSLKSSGLTEQFF. DNA of the CDR3: TGTGCCAGCAGCTTAAAGTCTAGCGGGCTTACTGAGCAGTTCTTC.

The gene calls are TRBV4-1 and TRBJ2-3; 8 positions agree with TRBD2. With V trimmed by 4 bases and J by 0 bases, 9 bases remained unmatched. CDR1 and CDR2 (germline): MGHRA, YSYEKL. The CDR3 contains 17 residues. The CDR3 DNA is TGCGCCAGCAGCCGAAGATTTAGCGGGGACAGCACAGATACGCAGTATTTT. Its protein product is CASSRRFSGDSTDTQYF.

This clone occurred once. V usage is TRBV15 and J usage is TRBJ2-1; 9 bases are shared with TRBD2. This CDR3 is built from 16 residues. Germline V gene data show CDR1 as LNHNV and CDR2 as YYDKDF (reference sequence). V was clipped by 3 bases and J by 4 bases; unmatched bases: 7. The DNA of the CDR3 is TGTGCCACCAGCAGGCCATTAGCGGGGGATTACAATGAGCAGTTCTTC. Protein sequence: CATSRPLAGDYNEQFF. Filled out from reference TRBV15 and TRBJ2-1, the complete variable domain reads DAMVIQNPRYQVTQFGKPVTLSCSQTLNHNVMYWYQQKSSQAPKLLFHYYDKDFNNEADTPDNFQSRRPNTSFCFLDIRSPGLGDTAMYLCATSRPLAGDYNEQFFGPGTRLTVL.

The gene calls are TRBV9 and TRBJ2-2; 8 nucleotides agree with TRBD2. Germline lookup yields CDR1 SGDLS and CDR2 YYNGEE. The CDR3 sequence is 16 residues long. Trimming cost V 0 bases and J 7 bases; bases outside gene matches: 8. The CDR3 protein is CASSVGSGLVGGELFF. The CDR3 DNA reads TGTGCCAGCAGCGTAGGGTCGGGACTAGTCGGCGGGGAGCTGTTTTTT.

This sequence joins TRBV4-1 and TRBJ1-4; no definite D call. The V gene lost 1 base and the J gene lost 5 bases, with 11 bases spanning the gap. The CDR3 length is 15 residues. Germline CDR1 is MGHRA and CDR2 is YSYEKL. The CDR3 coding sequence is TGCGCCAGCAGCCAAGTTGAAGGGAGCAATGAAAAACTGTTTTTT. Translated, it gives CASSQVEGSNEKLFF.

The CDR3 coding sequence is TGCGCCAGCAGCCAAGCAAGACAGGGACCCGAAGCTTTCTTT. The encoded protein is CASSQARQGPEAFF. The gene calls are TRBV4-1 and TRBJ1-1; 7 bases align to TRBD1. The CDR3 runs to 14 residues. V gave up 1 base and J gave up 8 bases; unmatched junction bases: 7. CDR1 and CDR2 (germline): MGHRA, YSYEKL.

This clone was detected only once. V usage is TRBV24-1 and J usage is TRBJ1-2, with D possibly TRBD1 on 5 matching bases. The V end lost 6 bases, the J end lost 7 bases, and 11 bases lay between the germline ends. The CDR3 is made up of 12 amino acids. Germline V lookup: CDR1 KGHDR, CDR2 SFDVKD. CDR3 loop: CATSRGVSGYTF. The CDR3 coding sequence is TGTGCCACCAGTAGGGGTGTCTCTGGCTACACCTTC.

This chain joins TRBV12-3 or TRBV12-4 and TRBJ1-5; D is unclear. The CDR3 consists of 13 residues. V was pared by 5 bases and J by 3 bases, with 8 bases between. The CDR3 coding sequence is TGTGCCAGCAGTCTTCAGGTCAATCAGCCCCAGCATTTT. Protein sequence: CASSLQVNQPQHF.

The chain uses TRBV6-6 and TRBJ1-5, with D perhaps TRBD1 (6 bases). The CDR3 totals 15 residues. V lost 6 bases and J lost 6, with 18 bases in between. Germline loops: CDR1 MNHNY, CDR2 SVGAGI (reference sequence). CDR3 residues: CASSYGGVGIQPQHF. The DNA for the CDR3 is TGTGCCAGCAGCTACGGGGGCGTAGGCATTCAGCCCCAGCATTTT.

The chain has TRBV18 and TRBJ2-5; 7 nucleotides agree with TRBD1. V gave up 3 bases and J gave up 4 bases; unmatched junction bases: 5. The CDR3 covers 14 residues. Germline assignment: CDR1 KGHSH and CDR2 LQKENI. The CDR3 reads CASSPSGTAETQYF. The CDR3 DNA sequence: TGTGCCAGCTCACCGTCCGGGACAGCAGAGACCCAGTACTTC.

The chain links TRBV6-5 to TRBJ1-1, with D unresolved. Germline V gives CDR1 MNHEY, CDR2 SVGAGI. Trimming took 7 bases from V and 2 from J, leaving 14 bases between them. This CDR3 is built from 14 residues. Here the CDR3 reads CASKIQEGNTEAFF. CDR3 bases: TGTGCCAGCAAGATTCAGGAGGGAAACACTGAAGCTTTCTTT.

The chain is built from TRBV18 and TRBJ1-6; D may be TRBD1 (6 bases). The CDR3 is 15 amino acids. Per germline, CDR1 KGHSH and CDR2 LQKENI. V was cut by 6 bases and J by 5 bases, with 14 bases left in between. Here the CDR3 DNA reads TGTGCCAGCTCCCTCGGGGGGCAGAATAATTCACCCCTCCACTTT. Protein product: CASSLGGQNNSPLHF.

This CDR3 is CASSADRDSPLHF. The CDR3 nucleotides are TGCGCCAGCAGTGCTGACAGGGATTCACCCCTCCACTTT. V and J are TRBV10-2 and TRBJ1-6; 7 positions agree with TRBD1. The CDR3 runs to 13 residues. Looked up from germline, CDR1 is WSHSY and CDR2 is SAAADI. V lost 4 bases and J lost 8; bases outside the gene matches: 2.

CDR3 protein: CSVDGGTAGGTYEQYV. Here the CDR3 DNA reads TGCAGCGTAGACGGCGGGACGGCGGGGGGGACCTACGAGCAGTACGTC. This chain joins TRBV29-1 and TRBJ2-7, with TRBD2 identical over 9 bases. The J segment lost 2 bases and the V segment lost 6 bases, leaving 14 bases of the junction unmatched. Germline V gene lookup returns CDR1 SQVTM and CDR2 ANQGSEA. The CDR3 loop spans 16 amino acids.

The chain links TRBV18 to TRBJ1-1, with D possibly TRBD1 on 5 matching bases. CDR1 and CDR2 from the germline V gene are KGHSH and LQKENI. V was clipped by 4 bases and J by 1 base, with 16 bases between them. The CDR3 covers 16 residues. This CDR3 is CASSLMPAGPNTEAFF. DNA for the CDR3: TGTGCCAGCTCACTCATGCCCGCAGGGCCGAACACTGAAGCTTTCTTT.

The genes are TRBV5-1 and TRBJ2-1, with TRBD2 identical over 13 bases. Per germline, CDR1 SGHRS and CDR2 YFSETQ. V shed 0 bases and J 9 bases; nucleotides not matched to a gene: 6. This CDR3 is 16 amino acids long. CDR3 coding DNA: TGCGCCAGCAGCTTGGCTACTAGCGGGGGGGCCGGTGAGCAGTTCTTC. Translation: CASSLATSGGAGEQFF.

This sequence joins TRBV2 and TRBJ1-2; 7 positions agree with TRBD1. Germline-derived CDR1 and CDR2 are SNHLY and FYNNEI. Trimming at V came to 6 bases and at J to 4 bases, leaving 8 bases not matched to a gene. The CDR3 extends over 14 amino acids. CDR3 loop: CASRDTGTAYGYTF. The CDR3 nucleotides read TGTGCCAGCAGGGATACCGGGACAGCCTATGGCTACACCTTC.

The chain combines TRBV10-3 with TRBJ1-1; D gene unclear. Looked up from germline, CDR1 is ENHRY and CDR2 is SYGVKD. Deletions cut 6 bases from V and 8 bases from J, with 16 bases between. The CDR3 has 13 residues. CDR3 loop: CAIRQTLQEEAFF. CDR3 DNA sequence: TGTGCCATCAGACAGACCCTACAAGAGGAAGCTTTCTTT.